These 5 T cell receptor beta chains share one sample of origin, sequenced in a study of vaccination and CD4 T cells after COVID-19. An Oncomine TCR Beta short-read assay was used to sequence the DNA from cultured CD4+ T cells. Genomic DNA was drawn out of CD4+ T cells grown in culture. In TCRdb, the PCR reads were re-called with MiXCR into one record per CDR3 protein. The table lists fewer than 13,000 distinct CDR3 sequences, 35% to 45% of them singletons. For these receptors, no antigen is known. Treatment specified: approximately 9-day PBMC culture with coronavirus spike peptide pools or control peptides (ViraFEST assay). The unexposed donor gave CD4+ T cells before the COVID-19 pandemic (2011-2018). Sequencing was done on a sample of CD4+ T cells from blood, cultured in vitro. Receptor source: a human donor in good health.

The chain joins TRBV7-2 to TRBJ2-1, with TRBD2 matching 8 bases. V lost 5 bases to trimming and J lost 6 bases; unmatched junction nucleotides: 6. Germline-derived CDR1 and CDR2 are SGHTA and FQGNSA. This CDR3 is 14 amino acids long. The chain's CDR3 is CASSPISGSNEQFF. For the CDR3, the DNA is TGTGCCAGCAGCCCCATCAGCGGGAGCAATGAGCAGTTCTTC. Together with reference TRBV7-2 and TRBJ2-1, the CDR3 gives the full variable domain: GAGVSQSPSNKVTEKGKDVELRCDPISGHTALYWYRQSLGQGLEFLIYFQGNSAPDKSGLPSDRFSAERTGGSVSTLTIQRTQQEDSAVYLCASSPISGSNEQFFGPGTRLTVL.

This clonotype has only a few counts. V usage is TRBV6-1 and J usage is TRBJ1-1, with no clear D. The V gene lost 8 bases and the J gene lost 6 bases, with 7 bases spanning the gap. The length of the CDR3 is 10 residues. Per germline, CDR1 MNHNS and CDR2 SASEGT. The CDR3 loop is CASWLSEAFF. CDR3 bases: TGTGCCAGCTGGTTGTCTGAAGCTTTCTTT.

This sequence joins TRBV20-1 and TRBJ2-5; the D gene is possibly TRBD2 (5 bases). The CDR3 totals 14 residues. Germline assignment: CDR1 DFQATT and CDR2 SNEGSKA (reference sequence). Trimming pared 6 bases from V and 2 bases from J, leaving 16 bases between. The CDR3 region is CSAPSRRLQETQYF. The CDR3 nucleotides are TGCAGTGCCCCCTCACGGAGGCTTCAAGAGACCCAGTACTTC.

The gene calls are TRBV20-1 and TRBJ2-7; D perhaps matches TRBD2 (5 bases). Per germline, CDR1 DFQATT and CDR2 SNEGSKA (reference sequence). Trimming cost V 5 bases and J 9 bases, with 14 bases left between them. The CDR3 loop spans 11 amino acids. The CDR3 DNA follows: TGCAGTGCTGGGAGTTTGGGCGGGCAGTACTTC. This sequence encodes CSAGSLGGQYF.

The chain combines TRBV6-2 or TRBV6-3 with TRBJ1-1; D is ambiguous. Per the germline V gene, CDR1 is MNHEY and CDR2 is SVGEGT. The CDR3 has 13 amino acids. The V gene lost 6 bases and the J gene lost 5 bases, with 13 bases spanning the gap. The CDR3 spells CASSPTRGTEAFF. CDR3 in DNA: TGTGCCAGCAGCCCCACGCGGGGAACTGAAGCTTTCTTT.